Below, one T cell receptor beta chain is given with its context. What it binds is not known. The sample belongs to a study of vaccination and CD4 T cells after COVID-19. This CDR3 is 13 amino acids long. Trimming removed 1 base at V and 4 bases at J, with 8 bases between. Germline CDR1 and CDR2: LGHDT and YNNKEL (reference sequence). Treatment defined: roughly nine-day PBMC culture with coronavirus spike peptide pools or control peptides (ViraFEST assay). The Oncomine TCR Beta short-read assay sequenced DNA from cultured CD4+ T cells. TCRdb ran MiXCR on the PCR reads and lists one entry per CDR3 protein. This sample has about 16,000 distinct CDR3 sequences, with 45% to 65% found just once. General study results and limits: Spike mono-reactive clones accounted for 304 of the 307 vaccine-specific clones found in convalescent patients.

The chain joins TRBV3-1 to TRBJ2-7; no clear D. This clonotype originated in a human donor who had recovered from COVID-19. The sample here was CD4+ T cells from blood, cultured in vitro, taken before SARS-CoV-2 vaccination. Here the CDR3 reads CASSQAVGYEQYF. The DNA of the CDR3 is TGTGCCAGCAGCCAAGCCGTGGGATACGAGCAGTACTTC.